What follows describes a single T cell receptor (beta chain). Its target is unknown. The CDR3 is 15 amino acids. The V gene lost 6 bases and the J gene lost 0 bases, with 14 bases spanning the gap. In germline, CDR1 is ENHRY, CDR2 SYGVKD. This record comes from a study of lymphopenia after photon versus proton radiotherapy. Repertoires were generated with immunoSEQ multiplex PCR, while TCRdb's copy carries only in-frame clones and drops some. The sample lists fewer than 25,000 clones; approximately 90% were seen once. Study-level findings and limits: Proton therapy kept repertoires fairly stable, unlike photons, which gained effector/memory cells. After lymphocyte nadir, photon-treated repertoires showed oligoclonal expansion, especially CD8+ Temra.

The sequences come from peripheral blood, collected from a patient treated with proton-based radiotherapy. The clonotype comes from a man older than 75 with esophageal cancer. V gene TRBV10-3 combines with J gene TRBJ1-1; D call uncertain. The CDR3 is CAIRASLLMNTEAFF. Here the CDR3 DNA reads TGTGCCATCAGAGCCTCCCTACTCATGAACACTGAAGCTTTCTTT.